The entry that follows covers one TCR beta chain sequence. Its antigen is not identified. This could be a read error, since a much larger clone is one nucleotide away. The sample originates from a study of human T cells and chemical hapten exposure. Across the study: Small volume differences among pooled libraries mainly caused per-sample TCR yield variation. Regarding the study as a whole: Sensitizing to DPC left TCRs with a frequency above 1 in 1000 unaltered.

The CDR3 length is 14 residues. Germline V gene sequence: CDR1 LGHNA, CDR2 YSLEER. As for time point: healthy volunteer bleed at 6 weeks. The total RNA was obtained from whole blood that was not fractionated. Individual cDNA molecules had unique molecular identifiers attached to them by the library. TCRdb passed the RACE reads through MiXCR, listing each CDR3 protein once. This table holds some 77,000 distinct CDR3 sequences, 8.6% found once. This receptor was taken from a female donor in good health. Some clones in this sample may be carry-over from other donors' samples. The rearrangement joins TRBV4-3 to TRBJ2-7, with D uncertain. The sequenced sample consisted of whole blood. In DNA, the CDR3 is TGCGCCGGCAGCCCCGACCCGGGCCCCTACGAGCAGTACTTC. It yields the protein CAGSPDPGPYEQYF.